The present T cell receptor (beta chain) was sequenced within a study of cytomegalovirus exposure and HLA in healthy donors. PCR involved 60 Vbeta and 13 Jbeta primers. Using immunoSEQ multiplex PCR, the repertoire was profiled, and TCRdb retains in-frame clones only, with some absent. The table has 190,000 or so clones, under 85% seen once; the top ten hold over 1.5%. Comments on this clone: The antigen remains undetermined.

Study-level points and caveats: Only CMV serostatus was available as immune exposure information. Rarity held for most TCR sequences, but there were some public TCRs that occurred in many donors.

Per germline, CDR1 LGHNA and CDR2 YSLEER. V gave up 4 bases and J gave up 1 base, with 7 bases separating them. The CDR3 totals 14 residues. Nominally healthy donors provided the samples, though records likely missed some immune exposures. This chain uses TRBV4-3 with TRBJ2-2; possibly TRBD1 for D (6 bases). The clonotype comes from a man aged 45-65 years in good health and CMV-seronegative. Specimen: PBMCs. The CDR3, as DNA: TGCGCCAGCAGCCGGGGACAGAACACCGGGGAGCTGTTTTTT. This translates into CASSRGQNTGELFF.